The 8 T cell receptor beta chains below all came from one sample that was sequenced in a study of sequential checkpoint blockade in melanoma. Treatment of the sample: randomized to nivolumab then ipilimumab (arm A) or the reverse (arm B). The data were produced by immunoSEQ multiplex PCR, yet TCRdb's version contains in-frame clones alone and is incomplete. The sample comprises about 6,100 clones, roughly a quarter of which are singletons, and approximately 10% rests with the top ten. The sequencing used tumor tissue (inferred from file names), collected from a patient given nivolumab and ipilimumab in sequence. The source of these receptors is a human donor with melanoma.

This clone is judged medium-sized. The chain has TRBV28 and TRBJ2-2; D might be TRBD1 or TRBD2, each matching 5 bases. V shed 10 bases and J shed 5 bases, with 20 bases lying between them. Germline loops: CDR1 MDHEN, CDR2 SYDVKM. CDR3 size: 15 residues. CDR3 nucleotide sequence: TGTGCCACCGCCCTCCCGGGGCGCCGGACCGGGGAGCTGTTTTTT. Protein product: CATALPGRRTGELFF.

The DNA for the CDR3 is TGTGCCAGCGGGACAGGGGGCTTTAATCAGCCCCAGCATTTT. Protein: CASGTGGFNQPQHF. The chain uses TRBV19 and TRBJ1-5, with 12 bases identical to TRBD1. Germline CDR1 LNHDA, CDR2 SQIVND (reference sequence). The CDR3 runs to 14 residues. The ends lost 9 bases at V and 4 bases at J; junction bases unmatched: 4.

This clone has more than one count but fewer than ten. The rearrangement links TRBV6-8 to TRBJ2-1, with a weak D call TRBD2 (6 bases). The CDR3 has 13 amino acids. Germline V CDR1 and CDR2: MNHGY, SAAAGT. V dropped 6 bases and J dropped 3 bases, with 9 bases sitting between them. The CDR3 loop reads CASSRDFYNEQFF. The CDR3 DNA reads as TGTGCCAGCAGCCGGGACTTCTACAATGAGCAGTTCTTC.

The CDR3 region is CASSPAGTSQYGYTF. CDR3 coding DNA: TGTGCCAGCTCACCAGCCGGAACTTCCCAGTATGGCTACACCTTC. This chain joins TRBV18 and TRBJ1-2; no definite D call. Trimming removed 2 bases from V and 5 bases from J, with 15 bases in between. The CDR3 is 15 amino acids. The germline V gene encodes CDR1 KGHSH and CDR2 LQKENI.

J is TRBJ1-2 and V is TRBV5-1; weak D call: TRBD1 (6 bases). The V gene's germline CDR1 is SGHRS and CDR2 YFSETQ. The ends were cut back, 0 bases at V and 4 bases at J, with 13 bases in the middle. The CDR3 runs 15 residues. The CDR3 nucleotides are TGCGCCAGCAGCTTGGAGGGGGGAGCGGCCTATGGCTACACCTTC. Its protein is CASSLEGGAAYGYTF.

The chain couples TRBV6-8 to TRBJ2-7; 7 bases match TRBD1. The CDR3 has 14 residues. V was clipped by 5 bases and J by 6 bases; unmatched bases: 10. Looked up from germline, CDR1 is MNHGY and CDR2 is SAAAGT. The CDR3 region has the DNA TGTGCCAGCAGTCCCAGACAGGGCCTCAGCGAGCAGTACTTC. Translating it yields CASSPRQGLSEQYF.

This chain links TRBV6-8 with TRBJ1-4, with D possibly TRBD1 on 5 matching bases. CDR1 and CDR2 from the germline V gene are MNHGY and SAAAGT. Trimming left V 5 bases short and J 3 bases short, with 10 bases between. There are 14 residues in the CDR3. CDR3 region: CASSPQVANEKLFF. The CDR3 coding sequence is TGTGCCAGCAGTCCACAGGTCGCTAATGAAAAACTGTTTTTT.

This chain's CDR3 is CAADRDKTGELFF. CDR3 coding DNA: TGTGCCGCTGACAGGGATAAAACCGGGGAGCTGTTTTTT. J is TRBJ2-2 and V is TRBV28, with 7 nucleotides matching TRBD1. The CDR3 totals 13 residues. Germline V gives CDR1 MDHEN, CDR2 SYDVKM. After removal of 11 bases from V and 5 bases from J, the junction contained 8 bases not matched to a gene.